Ten or more counts support the clone carrying this T cell receptor (beta chain). Its antigen remains unknown. The data stem from a study of Graves' ophthalmopathy and Graves' hyperthyroidism. Study observations and caveats: Sensitivity of around 67% and specificity of 72.22% were achieved by the model that predicted ophthalmopathy progression.

Amplification from RNA transcripts yielded the TCR beta CDR3 regions. HTBI primers were used in a first-round RT-PCR, which preceded a second-round multiplex PCR. TCRdb re-derived calls from the multiplex PCR reads in MiXCR, one entry per CDR3 protein. The sample records about 340,000 distinct CDR3 sequences, roughly a sixth being singletons. The CDR3 extends over 15 amino acids. In germline, CDR1 is MNHNS, CDR2 SASEGT. Trimming removed 6 bases from V and 4 bases from J, with 16 bases in between. V gene TRBV6-1 combines with J gene TRBJ1-5, with D maybe TRBD1 (6 bases). The TCR sequence derives from an adult man with Graves' ophthalmopathy. Specimen: peripheral blood. The CDR3 is CASSRTGKGNQPQHF. For the CDR3, the DNA is TGTGCCAGCAGCCGAACAGGGAAGGGTAATCAGCCCCAGCATTTT.